This T cell receptor (beta chain) comes out of a study of Ad26.COV2.S vaccination and SARS-CoV-2 variants. Study-level background: In the COV1001 trial, the donor was in the Ad26.COV2.S arm.

Treatment given: 15 to 20 received Ad26.COV2.S at low or high dose, single or two shots; 5 received placebo; per-sample allocation not given. At day 63 after the first vaccine or placebo injection, samples were drawn. In germline, CDR1 is KGHSH, CDR2 LQKENI. The CDR3 has 15 residues. Trimming left V 3 bases short and J 7 bases short, with 19 bases between. Produced via immunoSEQ multiplex PCR; TCRdb's table is partial and in-frame only. The table includes about 250,000 clones, around 90% detected once. Sequenced material: peripheral blood, taken in a trial of Ad26.COV2.S vaccine versus placebo. The receptor was derived from a person between 18 and 65 years old who received the Ad26.COV2.S COVID-19 vaccine or a placebo. The V and J genes are TRBV18 and TRBJ2-7; the D gene is possibly TRBD1 (5 bases). In DNA, the CDR3 is TGTGCCAGCTCACCGCTGGATGCGCAGGGAAAGGAGCAGTACGTC. Its translation is CASSPLDAQGKEQYV.